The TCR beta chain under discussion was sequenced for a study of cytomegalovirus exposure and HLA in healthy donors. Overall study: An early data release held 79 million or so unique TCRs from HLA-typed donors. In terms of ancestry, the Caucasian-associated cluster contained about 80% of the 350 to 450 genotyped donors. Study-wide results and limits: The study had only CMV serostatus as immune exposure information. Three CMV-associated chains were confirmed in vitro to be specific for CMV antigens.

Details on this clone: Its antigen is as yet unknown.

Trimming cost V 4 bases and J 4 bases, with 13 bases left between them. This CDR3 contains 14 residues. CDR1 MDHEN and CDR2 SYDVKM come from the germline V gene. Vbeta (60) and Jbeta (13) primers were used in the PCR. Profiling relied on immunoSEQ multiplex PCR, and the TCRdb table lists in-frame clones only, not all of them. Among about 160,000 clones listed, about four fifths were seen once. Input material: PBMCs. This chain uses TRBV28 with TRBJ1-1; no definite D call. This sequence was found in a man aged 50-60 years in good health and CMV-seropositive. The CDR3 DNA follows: TGTGCCAGCAGTTCCGATTCAGACTTCACTGAAGCTTTCTTT. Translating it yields CASSSDSDFTEAFF.